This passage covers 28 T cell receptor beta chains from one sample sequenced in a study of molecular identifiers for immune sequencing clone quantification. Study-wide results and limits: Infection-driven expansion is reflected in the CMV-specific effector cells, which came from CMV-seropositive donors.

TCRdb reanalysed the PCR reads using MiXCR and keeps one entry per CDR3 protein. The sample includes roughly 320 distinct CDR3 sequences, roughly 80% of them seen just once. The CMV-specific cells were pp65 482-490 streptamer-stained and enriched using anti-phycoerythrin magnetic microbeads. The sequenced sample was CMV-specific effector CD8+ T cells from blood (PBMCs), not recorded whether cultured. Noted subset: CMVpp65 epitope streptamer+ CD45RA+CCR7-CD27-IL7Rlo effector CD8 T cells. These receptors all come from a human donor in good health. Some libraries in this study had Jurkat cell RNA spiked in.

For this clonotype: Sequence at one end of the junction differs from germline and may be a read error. In DNA form, the CDR3 reads TGTGCCATCAGTTTCGAAGGCTCCCCTGAATCTTTCTTT. As protein: CAISFEGSPESFF. The chain joins TRBV27 to TRBJ1-1; the D is unclear. CDR1 and CDR2 from the germline V gene are MNHEY and SMNVEV (reference sequence). The CDR3 is made up of 13 amino acids.

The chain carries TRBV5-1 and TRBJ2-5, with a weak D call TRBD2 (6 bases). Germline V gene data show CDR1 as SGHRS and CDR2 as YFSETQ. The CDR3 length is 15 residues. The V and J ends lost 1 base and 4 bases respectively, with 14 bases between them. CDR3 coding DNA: TGCGCCAGCAGCTTGTGGAGGGCGCCCCGAGAGACCCAGTACTTC. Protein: CASSLWRAPRETQYF.

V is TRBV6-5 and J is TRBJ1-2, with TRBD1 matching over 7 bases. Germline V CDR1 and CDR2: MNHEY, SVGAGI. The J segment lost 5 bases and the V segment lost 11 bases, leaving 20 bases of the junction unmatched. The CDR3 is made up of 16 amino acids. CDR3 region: CALRPTPGTVLYGYTF. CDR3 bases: TGTGCCCTCCGTCCTACTCCCGGGACAGTGTTGTATGGCTACACCTTC.

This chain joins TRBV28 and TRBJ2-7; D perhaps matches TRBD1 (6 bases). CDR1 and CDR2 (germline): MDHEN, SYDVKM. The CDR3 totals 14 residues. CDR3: CALRRQGTVYYQSV. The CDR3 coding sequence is TGTGCCCTCAGACGGCAGGGGACGGTCTACTATCAGTCCGTC.

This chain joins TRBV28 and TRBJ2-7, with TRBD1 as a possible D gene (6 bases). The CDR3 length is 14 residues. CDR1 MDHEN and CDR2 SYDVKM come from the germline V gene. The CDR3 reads CALSRQGTVSAPSV. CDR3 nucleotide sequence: TGTGCCCTCAGCCGGCAGGGGACGGTCTCCGCTCCGTCCGTC.

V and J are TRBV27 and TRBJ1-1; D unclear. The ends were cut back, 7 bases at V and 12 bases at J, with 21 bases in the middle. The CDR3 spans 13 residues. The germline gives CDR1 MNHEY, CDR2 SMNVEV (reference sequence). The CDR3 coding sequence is TGTGCCAGCATTTTCGACTGCTCCCCTTCCTCTTTCTTT. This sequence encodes CASIFDCSPSSFF.

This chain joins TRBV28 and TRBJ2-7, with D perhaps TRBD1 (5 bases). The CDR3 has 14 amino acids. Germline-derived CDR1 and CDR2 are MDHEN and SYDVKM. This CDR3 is CALIRQGPVSEHSV. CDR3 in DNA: TGTGCCCTCATCCGGCAGGGTCCTGTCTCCGAGCATTCCGTC.

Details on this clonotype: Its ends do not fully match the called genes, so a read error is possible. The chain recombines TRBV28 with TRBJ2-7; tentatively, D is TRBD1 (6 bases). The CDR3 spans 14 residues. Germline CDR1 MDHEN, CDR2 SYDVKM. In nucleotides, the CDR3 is TGTTCCCTCAGACGGCAGGGGACGGTCTCCGAGCAGTCCTTC. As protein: CSLRRQGTVSEQSF.

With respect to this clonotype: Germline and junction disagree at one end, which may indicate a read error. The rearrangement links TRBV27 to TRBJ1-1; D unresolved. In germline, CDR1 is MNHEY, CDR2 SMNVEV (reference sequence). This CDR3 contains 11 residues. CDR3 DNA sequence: TGTGCCAGCAGTTTAGAAGTATACACTGTCTTT. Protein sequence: CASSLEVYTVF.

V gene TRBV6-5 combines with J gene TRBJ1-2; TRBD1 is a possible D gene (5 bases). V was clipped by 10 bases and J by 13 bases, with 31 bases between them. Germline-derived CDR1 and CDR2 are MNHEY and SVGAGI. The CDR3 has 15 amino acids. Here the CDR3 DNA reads TGTGCCATCAGCCTCTTCCCCTGGACCCAGGGTAGCTCCACCTTC. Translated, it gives CAISLFPWTQGSSTF.

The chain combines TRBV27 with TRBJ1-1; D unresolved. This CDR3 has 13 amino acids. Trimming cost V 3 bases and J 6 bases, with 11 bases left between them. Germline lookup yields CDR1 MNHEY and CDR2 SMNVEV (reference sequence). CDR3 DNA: TGTGCCAGCAGTTTCGCAGGATACCCTGAAGCTTTCTTT. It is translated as CASSFAGYPEAFF.

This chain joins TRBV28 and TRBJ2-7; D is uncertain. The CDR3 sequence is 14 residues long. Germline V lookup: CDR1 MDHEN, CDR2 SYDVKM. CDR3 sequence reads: CARRLQWTVSDPSV. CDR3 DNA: TGTGCCCGCCGCCTGCAGTGGACGGTCTCCGATCCTTCCGTC.

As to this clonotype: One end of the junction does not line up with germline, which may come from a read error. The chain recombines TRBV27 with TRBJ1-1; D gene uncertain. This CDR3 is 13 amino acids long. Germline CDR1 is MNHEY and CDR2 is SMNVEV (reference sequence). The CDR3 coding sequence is TGTTCCAGCAGTTTGGAAGGCTACCCTGAATCTTTCTTT. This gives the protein CSSSLEGYPESFF.

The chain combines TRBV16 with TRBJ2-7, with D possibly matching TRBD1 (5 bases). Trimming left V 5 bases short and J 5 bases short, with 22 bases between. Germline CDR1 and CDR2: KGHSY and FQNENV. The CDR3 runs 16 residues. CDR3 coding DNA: TGTGCCAGCAGCTCGGGTCTACTATCGTTGGGGCACGAGCAGTACTTC. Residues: CASSSGLLSLGHEQYF.

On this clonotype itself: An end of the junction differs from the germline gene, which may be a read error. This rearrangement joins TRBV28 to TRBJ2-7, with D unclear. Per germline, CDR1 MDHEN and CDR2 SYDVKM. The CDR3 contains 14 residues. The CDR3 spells CARRRHVTVSEQSF. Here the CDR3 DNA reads TGTGCCCGCAGACGGCATGTGACGGTCTCCGAGCAGTCCTTC.

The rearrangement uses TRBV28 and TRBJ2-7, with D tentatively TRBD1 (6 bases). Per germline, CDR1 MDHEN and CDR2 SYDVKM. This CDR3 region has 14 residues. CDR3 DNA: TGTGCCCGCATCCGGCAGGGGACGGTCTCCGAGCATTACGTC. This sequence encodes CARIRQGTVSEHYV.

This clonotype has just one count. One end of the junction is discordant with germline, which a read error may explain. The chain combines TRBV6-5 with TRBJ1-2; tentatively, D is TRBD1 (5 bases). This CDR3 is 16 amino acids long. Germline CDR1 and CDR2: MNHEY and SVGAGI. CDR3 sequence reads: CASSPPPFPGCSGYPF. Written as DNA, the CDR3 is TGTGCCAGCAGTCCTCCTCCCTTTCCAGGGTGTTCTGGCTACCCCTTC.

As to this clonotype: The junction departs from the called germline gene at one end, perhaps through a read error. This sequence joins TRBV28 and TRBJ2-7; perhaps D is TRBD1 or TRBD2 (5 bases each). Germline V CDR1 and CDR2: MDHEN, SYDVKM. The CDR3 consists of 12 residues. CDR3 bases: TGTGCCAGCAGCCGTCCGGGGACGGTCTCCGCCTTC. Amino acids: CASSRPGTVSAF.

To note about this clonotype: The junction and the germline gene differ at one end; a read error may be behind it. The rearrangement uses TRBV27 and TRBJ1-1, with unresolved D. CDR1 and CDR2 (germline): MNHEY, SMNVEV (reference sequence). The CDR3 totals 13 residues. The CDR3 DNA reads TGTTCCGGCAGTTTAGAAGGCTCCCCTGACGCTTTCTTT. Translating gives CSGSLEGSPDAFF.

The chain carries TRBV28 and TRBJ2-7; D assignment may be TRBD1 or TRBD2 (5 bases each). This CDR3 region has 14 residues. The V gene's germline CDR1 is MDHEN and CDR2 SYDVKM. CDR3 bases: TGTGCCAGCAGACGGCCGGGGACGGTCTCCGAGCAGTCCGTC. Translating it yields CASRRPGTVSEQSV.

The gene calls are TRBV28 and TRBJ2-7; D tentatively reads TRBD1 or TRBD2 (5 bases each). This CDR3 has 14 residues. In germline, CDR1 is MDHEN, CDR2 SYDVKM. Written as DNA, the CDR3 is TGTGCCCTCATCCGGCCGGGGCCGGTCTCCGAGCAGTCCGTC. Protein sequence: CALIRPGPVSEQSV.

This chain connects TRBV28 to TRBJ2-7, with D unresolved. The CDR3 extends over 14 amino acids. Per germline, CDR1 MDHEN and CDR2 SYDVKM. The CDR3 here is CARSRQLTVYEQSV. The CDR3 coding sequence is TGTGCCCGCAGCCGGCAGTTGACGGTCTACGAGCAGTCCGTC.

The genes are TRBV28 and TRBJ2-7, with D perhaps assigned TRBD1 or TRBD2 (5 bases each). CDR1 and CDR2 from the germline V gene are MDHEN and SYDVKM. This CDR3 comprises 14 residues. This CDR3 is CAISLPGTVYAPSV. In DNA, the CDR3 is TGTGCCATCAGCCTGCCGGGGACGGTCTACGCGCCGTCCGTC.

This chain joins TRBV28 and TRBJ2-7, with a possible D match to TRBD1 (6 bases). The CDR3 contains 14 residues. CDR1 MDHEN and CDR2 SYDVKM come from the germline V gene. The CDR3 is CARRRQGTVSAHYV. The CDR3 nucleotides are TGTGCCCGCAGACGGCAGGGGACGGTCTCCGCGCATTACGTC.

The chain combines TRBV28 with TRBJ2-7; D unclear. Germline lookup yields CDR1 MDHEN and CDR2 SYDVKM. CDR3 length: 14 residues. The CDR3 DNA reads TGTTCCCGCAGACGGCCTGCGACGGTCTCCTCTCAGTCCGTC. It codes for CSRRRPATVSSQSV.

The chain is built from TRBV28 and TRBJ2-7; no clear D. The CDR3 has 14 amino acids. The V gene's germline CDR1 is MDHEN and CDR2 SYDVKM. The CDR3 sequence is CAISRPGPFSEPSV. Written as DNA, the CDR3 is TGTGCCATCAGCCGGCCTGGGCCTTTCTCCGAGCCGTCCGTC.

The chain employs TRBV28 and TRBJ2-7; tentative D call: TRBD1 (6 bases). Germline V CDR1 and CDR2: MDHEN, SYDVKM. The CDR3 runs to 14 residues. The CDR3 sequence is CASRRQGTVSAHSV. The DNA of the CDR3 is TGTGCCAGCAGACGGCAGGGGACGGTCTCCGCGCATTCCGTC.

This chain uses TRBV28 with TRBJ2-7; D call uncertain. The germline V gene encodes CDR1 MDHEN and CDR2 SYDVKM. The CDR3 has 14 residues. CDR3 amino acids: CALRRPVTFYEQYV. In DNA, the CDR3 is TGCGCCCTCAGACGGCCGGTGACGTTCTACGAGCAGTACGTC.